These T cell receptor beta chains were read from a single sample in a study of cytomegalovirus exposure and HLA in healthy donors. The data were produced by immunoSEQ multiplex PCR, yet TCRdb's version contains in-frame clones alone and is incomplete. The repertoire consists of approximately 200,000 clones, with 82% occurring once and the leading ten covering 6.5%. Sequenced material: PBMCs. These receptors all come from a woman aged 45 to 65 in good health and CMV-seropositive. The CDR3 runs from the conserved cysteine through the conserved F or W. A D gene is named only where the DNA matches it firmly. Clone size is shown for a subset of rows, as once, few, many or a class of expanded clone.

length	V	J	D	size	DNA	CDR3
14	TRBV27	TRBJ1-2	TRBD1	once	TGTGCCAGCAGTAGGTGGACAGGGGGTAGTGGCTACACCTTC	CASSRWTGGSGYTF
16	TRBV6-1	TRBJ2-3	NA	once	TGTGCCAGCAGTGTCGGGACTGGGCCTCGCACAGATACGCAGTATTTT	CASSVGTGPRTDTQYF
12	TRBV7-2	TRBJ2-2	NA	NA	TGTGCCAGCAGCCCATCCACCGGGGAGCTGTTTTTT	CASSPSTGELFF
15	TRBV5-1	TRBJ2-7	NA	once	TGCGCCAGCAGCCTCTGGGGCCAACTCTCCTACGAGCAGTACTTC	CASSLWGQLSYEQYF
11	TRBV6-5	TRBJ2-1	TRBD2	NA	TGTGCCAGCAGTCGGGGGGATGAGCAGTTCTTC	CASSRGDEQFF
16	TRBV6-5	TRBJ2-3	TRBD2	NA	TGTGCCAGCAGTTGCCGTGGGGGGGAGGGCCGGAATACGCAGTATTTT	CASSCRGGEGRNTQYF
15	TRBV6-5	TRBJ1-4	TRBD1	NA	TGTGCCAGCAGTTACTCGACAGGGAGTCATGAAAAACTGTTTTTT	CASSYSTGSHEKLFF
15	TRBV5-1	TRBJ1-2	TRBD1	once	TGCGCCAGCAGCTTGGTGGGACAGGGCGACTATGGCTACACCTTC	CASSLVGQGDYGYTF
14	TRBV5-1	TRBJ1-3	TRBD1	once	TGCGCCAGCAGCTCACAGGGGTTTCGATACACCATATATTTT	CASSSQGFRYTIYF
16	TRBV18	TRBJ2-5	TRBD1	NA	TGTGCCAGCTCACCAAGAGGGACAGGAGGGATGGAGACCCAGTACTTC	CASSPRGTGGMETQYF
15	TRBV5-1	TRBJ2-7	TRBD2	NA	TGCGCCAGCAGCTTGTACCGCGGGGGGGCCTACGAGCAGTACTTC	CASSLYRGGAYEQYF
16	TRBV11-3	TRBJ2-2	NA	NA	TGTGCCAGCAGCCTCCCAGGGGGGTCGGGGCACCGGGGAGCTGTTTTT	CASSLPGGSGHRGAVF
16	TRBV11-2	TRBJ1-1	NA	NA	TGTGCCAGCAGCCCTCGGGGGGGAAAGGGGGACACTGAAGCTTTCTTT	CASSPRGGKGDTEAFF
14	TRBV6-1	TRBJ1-2	NA	once	TGTGCCAGCAAGCTAGACGGTATAAGCTATGGCTACACCTTC	CASKLDGISYGYTF
14	TRBV15	TRBJ2-5	NA	NA	TGTGCCACCAGCAGAGAATCCGTCCAAGAGACCCAGTACTTC	CATSRESVQETQYF
17	TRBV9	TRBJ2-2	TRBD2	few	TGTGCCAGCAGCGGCGGGACTAGCGGGTTGGGCACCGGGGAGCTGTTTTTT	CASSGGTSGLGTGELFF
13	TRBV6-1	TRBJ2-5	TRBD2	NA	TGTGCCAGCAGGACTAGCGGCGGGGAGACCCAGTACTTC	CASRTSGGETQYF
17	TRBV19	TRBJ2-1	TRBD2	NA	TGTGCCAGTAGTACGGCCCCGGCGTCTAGCGGGAGCAATGAGCAGTTCTTC	CASSTAPASSGSNEQFF
14	TRBV28	TRBJ2-7	TRBD1	NA	TGTGCCAGCAGTACCGGGACAGGGGGCTACGAGCAGTACTTC	CASSTGTGGYEQYF
14	TRBV7-9	TRBJ1-2	TRBD1	once	TGTGCCAGCAGCTCACAGGGGGCCGTCTATGGCTACACCTTC	CASSSQGAVYGYTF
13	TRBV4-1	TRBJ1-2	NA	NA	TGCGCCAGCGTTACTTCAACTAACTATGGCTACACCTTC	CASVTSTNYGYTF
14	TRBV27	TRBJ2-7	TRBD1	NA	TGTGCCAGCAGTTCCGGGACAGGGGGCCGGGAGCAGTACTTC	CASSSGTGGREQYF
16	TRBV7-8	TRBJ2-5	NA	NA	TGTGCCAGCAGCAGGACAGGAGGGGTCTTCCAAGAGACCCAGTACTTC	CASSRTGGVFQETQYF
12	TRBV7-2	TRBJ2-1	NA	few	TGTGCCAGCAGTTCCCCGACTCCTGAGCAGTTCTTC	CASSSPTPEQFF
15	TRBV5-1	TRBJ1-2	NA	NA	TGCGCCAGCAGCTTGGACGGTTTTACTAACTATGGCTACACCTTC	CASSLDGFTNYGYTF
13	TRBV2	TRBJ1-2	TRBD1	few	TGTGCCAGCAGGCACCAGGGGGAAGGGGGCTACACCTTC	CASRHQGEGGYTF
15	TRBV16	TRBJ1-1	NA	NA	TGTGCCAGCAGCCAACGAGGGGAGGGGAACACTGAAGCTTTCTTT	CASSQRGEGNTEAFF
16	TRBV5-4	TRBJ2-1	TRBD2	NA	TGTGCCGTCCCGGGCGGGAGCCACAGCTCCTACAATGAGCAGTTCTTC	CAVPGGSHSSYNEQFF
17	TRBV16	TRBJ1-1	TRBD1	once	TGTGCCAGCAGCCAATGGGGACAGGGGGCAAGTAACACTGAAGCTTTCTTT	CASSQWGQGASNTEAFF
15	TRBV2	TRBJ1-2	TRBD1	NA	TGTGCCAGCAACTTACTAGGGACAGCTAACTATGGCTACACCTTC	CASNLLGTANYGYTF
16	TRBV19	TRBJ1-5	TRBD1	NA	TGTGCCAGTACCTCGGACAGGGGGCTCGAAAATCAGCCCCAGCATTTT	CASTSDRGLENQPQHF
19	TRBV4-3	TRBJ2-6	TRBD1	NA	TGCGCCAGCAGCCAAGTCTCCGGGACAGGCTTTTCTGGGGCCAACGTCCTGACTTTC	CASSQVSGTGFSGANVLTF
14	TRBV28	TRBJ2-7	TRBD1	NA	TGTGCCAGCCTAAGACAGGGGGCTGGGGGTGAGCAGTACTTC	CASLRQGAGGEQYF
14	TRBV4-1	TRBJ2-7	TRBD1	NA	TGCGCCAGCAGCCAATACGACAGGGGGGGCGAGCAGTACTTC	CASSQYDRGGEQYF
15	TRBV7-8	TRBJ2-7	NA	NA	TGTGCCAGCAGCTTAAGTATAGCGGCAGTAGACGAGCAGTACTTC	CASSLSIAAVDEQYF
14	TRBV7-9	TRBJ2-3	TRBD2	NA	TGTGCCAGCAGCTACCTAGGACTAGGAGATACGCAGTATTTT	CASSYLGLGDTQYF
14	TRBV7-8	TRBJ2-3	NA	few	TGTGCCAGCAGCTTAGTGGGGCGTGTAGATACGCAGTATTTT	CASSLVGRVDTQYF
15	TRBV6-1	TRBJ2-2	NA	NA	TGTGCCAGCAGGGGAGGTAGGCAGAACACCGGGGAGCTGTTTTTT	CASRGGRQNTGELFF
12	TRBV21-1	TRBJ1-1	NA	NA	TGTGCCACCATACGGGGGTTTTTTGAAGCTTTCTTT	CATIRGFFEAFF
11	TRBV2	TRBJ1-1	NA	NA	TGTGCCAGCAGCATGAACACTGAAGCTTTCTTT	CASSMNTEAFF
16	TRBV11-2	TRBJ2-7	NA	few	TGTGCCAGCAGCTTAGATCTCCCGGGATCGGCCTACGAGCAGTACTTC	CASSLDLPGSAYEQYF
14	TRBV27	TRBJ1-2	NA	NA	TGTGCCAGCAGTCCCCGACAGGAATGGTATGGCTACACCTTC	CASSPRQEWYGYTF
13	TRBV6-6	TRBJ1-4	TRBD1	NA	TGTGCCAGCGGGGGGACAGGGCAGGAAAAACTGTTTTTT	CASGGTGQEKLFF
16	TRBV10-3	TRBJ1-3	TRBD1	NA	TGTGCCATCAGTGAGTCCGGGACAGGGGGTGGAAACACCATATATTTT	CAISESGTGGGNTIYF
15	TRBV19	TRBJ1-5	NA	few	TGTGCCAGTAGAGACCAGCTAATAGGGGGAGTACCCCAGCATTTT	CASRDQLIGGVPQHF
14	TRBV6-6	TRBJ2-7	TRBD2	few	TGTGCCAGCAGGGGGGGCGCGGGAGGCCACGAGCAGTACTTC	CASRGGAGGHEQYF
15	TRBV7-2	TRBJ1-4	TRBD1	NA	TGTGCCAGCAGCCCCACAGGGGCAACTAATGAAAAACTGTTTTTT	CASSPTGATNEKLFF
13	TRBV5-6	TRBJ1-1	NA	NA	TGTGCCAGCAGCTTGATCTGGAACACTGAAGCTTTCTTT	CASSLIWNTEAFF
14	TRBV15	TRBJ2-5	NA	NA	TGTGCCACCAGCAGAGCAAGCCGTGTGGAGACCCAGTACTTC	CATSRASRVETQYF
14	TRBV6-5	TRBJ2-2	NA	NA	TGTGCCAGCTATCGGGAGAGGAACACCGGGGAGCTGTTTTTT	CASYRERNTGELFF